The 21 T cell receptor beta chains below were found in one sample sequenced in a study of T cells in Graves' hyperthyroidism and ophthalmopathy. Template material for amplifying TCR beta CDR3 regions consisted of RNA transcripts. Primed by the HTBI set, a first-round RT-PCR was run on the TCR CDR3. A single record per CDR3 protein comes from TCRdb applying MiXCR to the multiplex PCR reads. The table includes approximately 600,000 distinct CDR3 sequences, approximately 15% detected once. Sequencing input: blood. All receptors derive from a woman younger than 45 with Graves' hyperthyroidism that later progressed to Graves' ophthalmopathy.

This clonotype occurred many times. The V call is TRBV9, the J call TRBJ2-7; 10 positions agree with TRBD2. The CDR3 length is 15 residues. Germline V gene lookup returns CDR1 SGDLS and CDR2 YYNGEE. Trimming at V came to 0 bases and at J to 2 bases, leaving 2 bases not matched to a gene. The CDR3 DNA is TGTGCCAGCAGCGTAGAACTAGCGGGACCCTACGAGCAGTACTTC. Translating it yields CASSVELAGPYEQYF.

This clonotype was seen a handful of times. The chain employs TRBV5-5 and TRBJ1-3, with D perhaps TRBD1 (5 bases). The CDR3 contains 16 residues. CDR1 and CDR2 from the germline V gene are SGHKS and YYEKEE (reference sequence). V lost 4 bases, J lost 0 bases, and 14 bases lay in between. CDR3 amino acids: CASSQRDADSGNTIYF. Here the CDR3 DNA reads TGTGCCAGCAGCCAGAGGGACGCCGACTCTGGAAACACCATATATTTT. The variable domain in full, completed from reference TRBV5-5 and TRBJ1-3, reads DAGVTQSPTHLIKTRGQQVTLRCSPISGHKSVSWYQQVLGQGPQFIFQYYEKEERGRGNFPDRFSARQFPNYSSELNVNALLLGDSALYLCASSQRDADSGNTIYFGEGSWLTVV.

This clonotype was counted at least ten times. The chain combines TRBV28 with TRBJ2-7; 9 positions agree with TRBD1. The trim removed 4 bases at V and 3 bases at J, leaving 7 bases unmatched. CDR3 length equals 15 residues. Germline assignment: CDR1 MDHEN and CDR2 SYDVKM. CDR3 loop: CASSSGTGTDYEQYF. As DNA, the CDR3 is TGTGCCAGCAGTTCCGGGACAGGGACGGACTACGAGCAGTACTTC.

The sample holds many counts of this clonotype. This chain links TRBV6-1 with TRBJ1-5; no clear D gene. CDR1 is MNHNS, CDR2 SASEGT, per germline. Deletions cut 8 bases from V and 5 bases from J, with 13 bases between. The CDR3 has 13 residues. This chain's CDR3 is CASLGEEDQPQHF. In DNA form, the CDR3 reads TGTGCCAGCCTCGGAGAGGAGGATCAGCCCCAGCATTTT.

This clonotype was seen ten or more times. The rearrangement uses TRBV27 and TRBJ2-1, with TRBD2 matching 11 bases. This CDR3 comprises 18 residues. CDR1 is MNHEY and CDR2 is SMNVEV in the germline V gene (reference sequence). V trimming: 0 bases; J trimming: 1 base; junction bases outside the gene matches: 5. DNA for the CDR3: TGTGCCAGCAGTTTATCCAGGGGACTAGCGGCATCCTACAATGAGCAGTTCTTC. It encodes CASSLSRGLAASYNEQFF.

This clonotype has a count of ten or more. The CDR3 DNA is TGTGCCAGCAGCCAAGATAACGGGAACACTGAAGCTTTCTTT. The encoded protein is CASSQDNGNTEAFF. This chain links TRBV3-1 with TRBJ1-1; D call uncertain. Trimming removed 0 bases at V and 1 base at J, with 6 bases between. This CDR3 has 14 amino acids. Per germline, CDR1 LGHDT and CDR2 YNNKEL (reference sequence).

The chain uses TRBV4-1 and TRBJ2-7; the match to TRBD2 covers 8 bases. This CDR3 has 16 residues. Trimming at V came to 7 bases and at J to 6 bases, leaving 17 bases not matched to a gene. Looked up from germline, CDR1 is MGHRA and CDR2 is YSYEKL. In DNA, the CDR3 is TGCGCCAGCACCCTAGGTAGCGGGACTAGGTCGGGCGAGCAGTACTTC. It specifies CASTLGSGTRSGEQYF.

The genes are TRBV2 and TRBJ1-2, with D maybe TRBD1 (5 bases). V dropped 5 bases and J dropped 5 bases, with 15 bases sitting between them. CDR1 and CDR2 (germline): SNHLY, FYNNEI. The CDR3 sequence is 14 residues long. The chain's CDR3 is CASSPAGMGYGYTF. The CDR3 region has the DNA TGTGCCAGCAGTCCTGCAGGGATGGGGTATGGCTACACCTTC.

This clonotype was detected only a few times. The chain is built from TRBV6-2 or TRBV6-3 and TRBJ2-2; D is undetermined. V was clipped by 0 bases and J by 5 bases, with 13 bases between them. The germline CDR1 and CDR2 sequences are MNHEY and SVGEGT. The CDR3 loop spans 16 amino acids. CDR3 sequence: CASSYSSFPETGELFF. The CDR3 nucleotides read TGTGCCAGCAGTTACTCGTCCTTTCCGGAAACCGGGGAGCTGTTTTTT.

This clonotype showed up many times. The chain uses TRBV30 and TRBJ2-7; D is unclear. CDR1 and CDR2 (germline): GTSNPN, SVGIG (reference sequence). The CDR3 has 12 residues. Trimming cost V 5 bases and J 1 base, with 9 bases left between them. As DNA, the CDR3 is TGTGCCTGGGGCTGGGGTTCCTACGAGCAGTACTTC. Translation: CAWGWGSYEQYF.

This clonotype showed up many times. The chain recombines TRBV28 with TRBJ1-2, with 7 bases aligning to TRBD1. In germline, CDR1 is MDHEN, CDR2 SYDVKM. CDR3 length: 15 residues. With V trimmed by 3 bases and J by 4 bases, 8 bases remained unmatched. CDR3 nucleotides: TGTGCCAGCAGTTTTATGGGGGGACAGCTCTATGGCTACACCTTC. Encoded protein: CASSFMGGQLYGYTF.

This clonotype has a count of ten or more. DNA of the CDR3: TGTGCCAGCAGTCCCGTTATGTCCTACAATGAGCAGTTCTTC. Its translation is CASSPVMSYNEQFF. The gene calls are TRBV12-3 or TRBV12-4 and TRBJ2-1; D is unresolved. V was cut by 5 bases and J by 1 base, with 9 bases left in between. This CDR3 contains 14 residues.

The gene calls are TRBV3-1 and TRBJ2-7; perhaps TRBD2 as D (6 bases). CDR1 is LGHDT, CDR2 YNNKEL, per germline (reference sequence). The CDR3 runs to 16 residues. Trimming stripped 1 base from V and 3 bases from J, with 16 bases between. DNA of the CDR3: TGTGCCAGCAGCCAAGCGTCGGGCGGAGGGGTCTACGAGCAGTACTTC. Residues: CASSQASGGGVYEQYF.

A few counts support this clonotype. The chain links TRBV6-2 or TRBV6-3 to TRBJ2-2; the D gene is possibly TRBD1 (6 bases). CDR1 is MNHEY, CDR2 SVGEGT, per germline. This CDR3 comprises 17 residues. Trimming stripped 2 bases from V and 6 bases from J, with 19 bases between. CDR3 in amino acids: CASSYQGSGTSAGELFF. Written as DNA, the CDR3 is TGTGCCAGCAGTTACCAAGGTTCCGGGACATCCGCCGGGGAGCTGTTTTTT.

This clonotype has a count of ten or more. V gene TRBV28 combines with J gene TRBJ2-3, with D tentatively TRBD1 (5 bases). The CDR3 sequence is 13 residues long. The V gene's germline CDR1 is MDHEN and CDR2 SYDVKM. V lost 8 bases, J lost 1 base, and 10 bases lay in between. The DNA for the CDR3 is TGTGCCAGCCAGGGTGCGGGCACAGATACGCAGTATTTT. This gives the protein CASQGAGTDTQYF.

This clonotype was seen at least ten times. The rearrangement links TRBV18 to TRBJ1-1, with TRBD1 as a possible D gene (6 bases). V lost 0 bases and J 6 bases, leaving 14 bases between the germline ends. CDR3 length: 15 amino acids. Germline loops: CDR1 KGHSH, CDR2 LQKENI. The CDR3 protein is CASSPPSGAGAEAFF. The CDR3 region has the DNA TGTGCCAGCTCACCACCGTCGGGCGCAGGGGCTGAAGCTTTCTTT.

This clonotype was detected ten times or more. The chain has TRBV27 and TRBJ2-1; 9 nucleotides agree with TRBD2. The CDR3 runs 16 residues. Per the germline V gene, CDR1 is MNHEY and CDR2 is SMNVEV (reference sequence). V gave up 3 bases and J gave up 4 bases; unmatched junction bases: 7. The CDR3 is CASSFFSGSMYNEQFF. Written as DNA, the CDR3 is TGTGCCAGCAGTTTCTTTAGCGGGAGTATGTACAATGAGCAGTTCTTC.

This clonotype was seen many times. The chain recombines TRBV11-1 with TRBJ2-1; possible D gene TRBD2, 6 bases. Germline-derived CDR1 and CDR2 are SGHAT and FQDESV (reference sequence). Trimming removed 0 bases at V and 0 bases at J, with 15 bases between. This CDR3 spans 18 amino acids. The CDR3 nucleotides are TGTGCCAGCAGCTTAGCTAATACGGGACTGGTCTCCTACAATGAGCAGTTCTTC. Translation gives CASSLANTGLVSYNEQFF.

This clonotype was counted at least ten times. This rearrangement joins TRBV10-2 to TRBJ2-5; 7 nucleotides match TRBD1. CDR1 is WSHSY and CDR2 is SAAADI in the germline V gene. The CDR3 is 13 residues long. After removal of 8 bases from V and 1 base from J, the junction contained 4 bases not matched to a gene. Here the CDR3 DNA reads TGCGCCAGCGTGGGACAGACCCAAGAGACCCAGTACTTC. It is translated as CASVGQTQETQYF.

The chain carries TRBV4-1 and TRBJ2-1, with 10 bases lining up with TRBD2. The junction had 8 bases not matched to a gene; V was cut back by 0 bases and J by 9 bases. CDR3 size: 16 residues. Germline V lookup: CDR1 MGHRA, CDR2 YSYEKL. CDR3 region: CASSQDWLAGEGEQFF. CDR3 coding DNA: TGCGCCAGCAGCCAAGATTGGCTAGCGGGAGAGGGTGAGCAGTTCTTC.

Many counts were recorded for this clonotype. CDR3 amino acids: CATLAGGGSNEQFF. CDR3 sequence (DNA): TGTGCCACCTTAGCGGGAGGGGGGTCCAATGAGCAGTTCTTC. The chain carries TRBV24-1 and TRBJ2-1; 11 bases are shared with TRBD2. The J segment lost 6 bases and the V segment lost 9 bases, leaving 6 bases of the junction unmatched. This CDR3 spans 14 amino acids. The germline V gene has CDR1 KGHDR and CDR2 SFDVKD.